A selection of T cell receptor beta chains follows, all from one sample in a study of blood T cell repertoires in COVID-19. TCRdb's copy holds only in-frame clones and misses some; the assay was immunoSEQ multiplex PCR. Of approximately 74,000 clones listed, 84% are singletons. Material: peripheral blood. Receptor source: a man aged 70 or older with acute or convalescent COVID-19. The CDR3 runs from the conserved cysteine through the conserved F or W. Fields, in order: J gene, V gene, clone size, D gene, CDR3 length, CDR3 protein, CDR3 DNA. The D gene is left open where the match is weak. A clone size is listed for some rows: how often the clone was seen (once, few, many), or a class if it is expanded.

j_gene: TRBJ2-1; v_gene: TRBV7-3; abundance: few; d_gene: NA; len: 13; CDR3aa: CASSLGPNNEQFF; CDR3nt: TGTGCCAGCAGCCTGGGGCCCAACAATGAGCAGTTCTTC
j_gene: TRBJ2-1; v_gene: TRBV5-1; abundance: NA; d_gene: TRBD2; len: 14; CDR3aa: CASSKTSANNEQFF; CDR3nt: TGCGCCAGCAGCAAGACTAGCGCTAACAATGAGCAGTTCTTC
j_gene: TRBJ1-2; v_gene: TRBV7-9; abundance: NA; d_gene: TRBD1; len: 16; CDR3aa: CASSSGTGTSNYGYTF; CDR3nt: TGTGCCAGCAGCTCGGGGACAGGGACCTCTAACTATGGCTACACCTTC
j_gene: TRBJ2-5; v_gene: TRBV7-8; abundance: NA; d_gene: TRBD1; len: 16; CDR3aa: CASSPIYDRERETQYF; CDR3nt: TGTGCCAGCAGCCCAATTTACGACAGGGAACGAGAGACCCAGTACTTC
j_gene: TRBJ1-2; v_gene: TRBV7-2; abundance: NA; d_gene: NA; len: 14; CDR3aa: CASSSARDFGGYTF; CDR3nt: TGTGCCAGCAGCTCGGCAAGGGACTTCGGCGGCTACACCTTC
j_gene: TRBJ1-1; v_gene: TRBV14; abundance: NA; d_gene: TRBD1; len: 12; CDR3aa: CASRGRGTEAFF; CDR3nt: TGTGCCAGCAGGGGCAGGGGGACTGAAGCTTTCTTT
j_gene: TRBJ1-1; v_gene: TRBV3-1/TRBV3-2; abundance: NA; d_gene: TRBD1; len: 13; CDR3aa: CASSHRAGGEAFF; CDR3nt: TGTGCCAGCAGCCACCGAGCAGGGGGCGAAGCTTTCTTT
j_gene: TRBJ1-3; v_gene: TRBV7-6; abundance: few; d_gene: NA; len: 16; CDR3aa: CASSLVLSSLGNTIYF; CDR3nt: TGTGCCAGCAGCTTAGTTTTGTCTTCTCTGGGAAACACCATATATTTT
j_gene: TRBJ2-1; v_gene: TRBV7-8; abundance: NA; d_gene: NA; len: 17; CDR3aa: CASSLYGSAGTYNEQFF; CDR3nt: TGTGCCAGCAGCTTATACGGTTCCGCGGGTACCTACAATGAGCAGTTCTTC
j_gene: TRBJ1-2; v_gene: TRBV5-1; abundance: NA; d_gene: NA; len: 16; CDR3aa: CASSAPLRGGDYGYTF; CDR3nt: TGCGCCAGCAGCGCCCCTTTACGAGGCGGGGACTATGGCTACACCTTC
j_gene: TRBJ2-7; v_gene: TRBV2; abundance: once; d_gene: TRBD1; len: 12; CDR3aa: CASRDRGREQYF; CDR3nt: TGTGCCAGCAGAGACAGGGGGAGAGAGCAGTACTTC
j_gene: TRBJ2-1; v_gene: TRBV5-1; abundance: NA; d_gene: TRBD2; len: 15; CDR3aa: CASSSLAGGGNEQFF; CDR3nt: TGCGCCAGCAGCTCATTAGCGGGAGGGGGTAATGAGCAGTTCTTC
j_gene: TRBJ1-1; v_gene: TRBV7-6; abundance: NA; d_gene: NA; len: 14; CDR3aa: CASSPGRGNTEAFF; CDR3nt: TGTGCCAGCAGCCCTGGTCGGGGGAACACTGAAGCTTTCTTT
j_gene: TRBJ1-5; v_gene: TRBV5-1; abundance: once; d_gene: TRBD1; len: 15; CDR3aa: CASSLGDSSNQPQHF; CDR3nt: TGCGCCAGCAGCTTGGGGGACAGTAGCAATCAGCCCCAGCATTTT
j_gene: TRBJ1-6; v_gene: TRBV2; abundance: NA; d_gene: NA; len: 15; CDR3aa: CASTEAGTRNSPLHF; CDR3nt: TGTGCCAGCACTGAGGCCGGGACACGTAATTCACCCCTCCACTTT
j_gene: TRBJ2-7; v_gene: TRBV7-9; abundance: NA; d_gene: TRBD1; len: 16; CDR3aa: CASSSATGGIIHEQYF; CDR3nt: TGTGCCAGCAGCTCGGCTACAGGGGGCATCATCCACGAGCAGTACTTC